This entry features one T cell receptor beta chain sequence. Antigen: not known. Naive CD8 cells comprised CD45RO-negative, CCR7-positively selected cells, excluding terminally differentiated effector memory CD45RA+ cells. The donors, all of them Caucasian adults, lived in Nashville, Tennessee. Libraries were prepared by immunoSEQ multiplex PCR; TCRdb keeps only in-frame clonotypes and omits some of them. The sample has about 2.1 million clones, around 93% seen once. This sample stems from a study of shared clonotypes between healthy human individuals. Whole-study context: Samples came from a couple of female and a few male donors aged 18 to 49. Whole-study results and caveats: When compared with the clonotypes that were shared by all four sorted-subset donors, the non-shared clonotypes turned out to have lower generation probabilities.

V dropped 7 bases and J dropped 0; count of bases not matched to a gene: 20. The germline V gene encodes CDR1 MNHEY and CDR2 SMNVEV (reference sequence). This CDR3 has 20 residues. The sequenced sample consisted of naive CD8+ T cells from PBMCs. The TCR was taken from a man between 18 and 29 years old in good health. Some clones in this sample may be carry-over from other donors' samples. The rearrangement links TRBV27 to TRBJ2-2, with TRBD1 matching over 7 bases. CDR3 loop: CASTTLPGQRPPANTGELFF. For the CDR3, the DNA is TGTGCCAGCACTACGCTTCCGGGACAGAGACCCCCCGCGAACACCGGGGAGCTGTTTTTT.